This T cell receptor (beta chain) was captured in a study of CD8+CD57+ T cells in acquired aplastic anemia. Across the study: Quantities of DNA derived from sorted CD4+ and CD8+ cells averaged approximately 3.5 ug.

According to the study, genomic DNA was the template for TCR beta VDJ and CDR3 profiling. TCRdb ran MiXCR on the reads and lists one entry per CDR3 protein. Of 400,000 to 600,000 distinct CDR3 sequences listed, under 40% were seen once; the top ten hold around 0.82%. A remark on this clonotype: The antigen remains unidentified.

Study results and limitations: Researchers reported that CD8+ Simpson's diversity was not significantly different in patients versus controls. Found in both controls and patients were around 31 CD8+ CDR3 sequences.

Patients chosen for sequencing had shown CD8+CD57+ cell expansion by flow cytometry. A severe acquired aplastic anemia diagnosis applied to all patients. The ends lost 7 bases at V and 9 bases at J; junction bases unmatched: 5. The CDR3 spans 11 residues. CDR1 is GTSNPN, CDR2 SVGIG, per germline (reference sequence). Material for sequencing was sorted CD4+, CD8+, or CD8+CD57+ T cells (not recorded which) from PBMCs. This sequence joins TRBV30 and TRBJ2-1; 8 positions agree with TRBD1. The origin of this receptor is a human donor with aplastic anemia. In DNA form, the CDR3 reads TGTGCCTTTCAGGGGGCAGGTGAGCAGTTCTTC. It encodes CAFQGAGEQFF.